Below, 7 T cell receptor beta chains from the same sample are listed, as sequenced in a study of control samples from healthy donors and cancer patients. Sequencing used immunoSEQ multiplex PCR; TCRdb keeps in-frame clones, though not all of them. The sample consists of roughly 130,000 clones, less than 95% of them appearing once. The sequencing sample was made of blood. The receptors were sampled from a man aged 18 to 29 in good health.

This chain uses TRBV5-1 with TRBJ1-5, with D uncertain. The germline V gene has CDR1 SGHRS and CDR2 YFSETQ. This CDR3 region has 16 residues. Trimming stripped 4 bases from V and 3 bases from J, with 17 bases between. The DNA for the CDR3 is TGCGCCAGCAGCCCCGGGCCCCAAAAGGACAATCAGCCCCAGCATTTT. It translates to CASSPGPQKDNQPQHF. Combining the CDR3 with reference TRBV5-1 and TRBJ1-5 gives the whole variable domain KAGVTQTPRYLIKTRGQQVTLSCSPISGHRSVSWYQQTPGQGLQFLFEYFSETQRNKGNFPGRFSGRQFSNSRSEMNVSTLELGDSALYLCASSPGPQKDNQPQHFGDGTRLSIL.

This chain joins TRBV2 and TRBJ2-7, with 9 positions matching TRBD1. The ends lost 3 bases at V and 0 bases at J; junction bases unmatched: 9. The germline V gene encodes CDR1 SNHLY and CDR2 FYNNEI. CDR3 length: 17 amino acids. The CDR3 region has the DNA TGTGCCAGCAGTGATCCGGGACAGGGACGAAGCTCCTACGAGCAGTACTTC. As protein: CASSDPGQGRSSYEQYF.

This clone was counted between two and nine times. The chain has TRBV3-1 (or the pseudogene TRBV3-2) and TRBJ2-1, with 10 nucleotides matching TRBD2. This CDR3 is 17 amino acids long. Unmatched junction bases numbered 11, after V lost 3 bases and J lost 6 bases. Germline V lookup: CDR1 LGHDT, CDR2 YNNKEL (reference sequence). The CDR3 loop is CASSQILSGGAVNEQFF. The CDR3 DNA is TGTGCCAGCAGCCAGATTCTCAGCGGGGGGGCTGTCAATGAGCAGTTCTTC.

The V and J genes are TRBV10-1 and TRBJ1-1; perhaps TRBD1 as D (6 bases). The CDR3 spans 13 residues. CDR1 is WNHNN, CDR2 SYGVQD, per germline (reference sequence). Deletions cut 10 bases from V and 1 base from J, with 13 bases between. CDR3 loop: CATRQESNTEAFF. The DNA for the CDR3 is TGCGCCACCAGACAGGAATCGAACACTGAAGCTTTCTTT.

This chain connects TRBV7-9 to TRBJ2-3, with 7 bases matching TRBD1. The germline gives CDR1 SEHNR, CDR2 FQNEAQ (reference sequence). The CDR3 has 15 amino acids. The V gene end was trimmed by 2 bases and the J gene end by 4 bases; junction bases not matched to a gene: 6. The CDR3 DNA follows: TGTGCCAGCAGCTTATCTACAGGGGTGGCAGATACGCAGTATTTT. Protein: CASSLSTGVADTQYF.

The gene calls are TRBV24-1 and TRBJ2-2; no clear D gene. The CDR3 covers 18 residues. The V and J ends lost 0 bases and 1 base respectively, with 14 bases between them. Per germline, CDR1 KGHDR and CDR2 SFDVKD. In DNA form, the CDR3 reads TGTGCCACCAGTGATTTGCTGGCCCATGGATGGAACACCGGGGAGCTGTTTTTT. This sequence encodes CATSDLLAHGWNTGELFF.

The V and J genes are TRBV20-1 and TRBJ2-1, with unresolved D. Germline V gene sequence: CDR1 DFQATT, CDR2 SNEGSKA (reference sequence). Trimming pared 5 bases from V and 14 bases from J, leaving 7 bases between. This CDR3 spans 8 amino acids. The CDR3 coding sequence is TGCAGTGCTGGCTCTGAGTTCTTC. Translated: CSAGSEFF.